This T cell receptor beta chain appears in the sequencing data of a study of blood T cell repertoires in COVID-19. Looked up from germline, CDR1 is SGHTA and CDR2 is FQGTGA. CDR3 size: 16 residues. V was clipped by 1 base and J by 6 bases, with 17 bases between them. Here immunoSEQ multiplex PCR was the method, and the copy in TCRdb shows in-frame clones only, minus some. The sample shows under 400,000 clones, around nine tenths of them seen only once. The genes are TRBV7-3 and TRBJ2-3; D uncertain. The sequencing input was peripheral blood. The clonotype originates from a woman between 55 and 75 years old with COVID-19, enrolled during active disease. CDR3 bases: TGTGCCAGCAGCTTAAGTACCACAGTCTCCTTGGATACGCAGTATTTT. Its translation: CASSLSTTVSLDTQYF.